This T cell receptor (beta chain) is from a study of shared clonotypes between healthy human individuals (dated by TCRdb to the early 2020s). The study in broad terms: The cohort included three men and a couple of women between 18 and 49 years of age. The study deeply sequenced blood TCR repertoires of several healthy adults to estimate repertoire size and the extent of clonotype sharing between individuals. For each donor, three plates each were used for CD4 naive and CD4 memory, two plates were used for CD8 naive, and one plate was used for CD8 memory. To increase sequencing depth and limit assay-specific biases, different laboratories used diverse techniques to prepare libraries and sequence TCR repertoires. Leukapheresis yielded between about 0.94 and 9.5 billion PBMCs per donor.

This clone was recorded once. Its cognate antigen has yet to be identified. No much larger clone is present one base from it, and per-base qualities are unavailable. The donors were healthy, HIV-negative adults with no recently reported acute infections or vaccinations. Only Caucasian adults living in Nashville, Tennessee, USA were represented among the donors. CD4+ T cells were enriched by magnetic negative selection; naive cells were then positively selected on CD45RA, and the negative fraction formed the memory subset. Blood was collected by leukapheresis, and PBMCs were isolated by Ficoll-Histopaque density gradient centrifugation and then cryopreserved in liquid nitrogen vapor phase. Analytical flow cytometry was used to check the purity and quantity of each magnetically sorted T cell population. Genomic DNA was isolated from each sorted fraction and quantified by UV absorbance on a Nanodrop 2000c.

Using the deep immunoSEQ assay, TCR CDR3 regions were amplified from genomic DNA by multiplex PCR. For each cell subset, the extracted genomic DNA was distributed evenly across all wells of several immunoSEQ 96-well plates, and each plate served as one replicate. Each replicate PCR for sorted subsets received about 220 ng genomic DNA, equal to about 30,000 T cell genomes. Purified libraries were measured with a Qubit 3.0 fluorometer, size-checked on a Bioanalyzer 2100, and measured again with the KAPA Library Quantification kit. Every immunoSEQ 96-well plate was sequenced on a separate single-read 150-cycle Illumina NextSeq 550 flow cell. Per the authors' processing: Because the immunoSEQ output held only junctional sequences and lacked quality scores, the filtering could not match the filtering applied to full-length reads. Sequences were annotated with PyIR, a Python wrapper for IgBLAST v1.9, using IMGT germline references to assign V/J genes and CDR3. Reads were filtered out if the reads had weak V/J assignments (E-value above 1e-6), no CDR3, stop codons, out-of-frame junctions, or ambiguous translated residues. V3J clonotypes were defined as sequences sharing the same inferred V gene, J gene, and CDR3 amino acid sequence. Percentage overlap between repertoires was computed as shared unique clonotypes divided by the size of the smaller repertoire. Repertoire richness was assessed with RTK rarefaction, the Chao1 estimator, and Recon v2.1 estimates of unobserved clonotypes. For all TCRbeta clonotypes obtained by the gDNA method from a few donors, generation probabilities were computed with OLGA. The table comes from immuneACCESS by way of TCRdb, which keeps in-frame sequences with V and J called. Part of the clones is missing from these tables; in studies checked, under half for an unresolved V gene and the rest for unknown reasons. V, J and clone size are taken as reported in that table, and D and trimming were inferred from the DNA itself. The sample table holds some 2,500,000 clones, of which more than 85% were seen once. The ten top clones hold 0.36% of the sample.

Broader findings and caveats from the paper: Rarefaction of sorted-subset datasets indicated incomplete sequencing despite the large sequencing depth. Approximately 5% of naive CD4, around 4% of naive CD8, 2.3% of memory CD4, and 0.4% of memory CD8 clonotypes were shared across several donors. Sampling was restricted to blood, and TCR repertoires in tissue are likely to differ from TCR repertoires in blood. Larger estimated clonotype richness was generally found for naive subsets than for memory subsets. Because the study included a small number of donors, the genetic and exposure-history diversity represented was limited. Clonotypes shared by all four sorted-subset donors showed higher generation probabilities than non-shared clonotypes. Pairwise subsampling led to the expectation that sequencing depth would affect the degree of clonotype sharing among donors.

At the junction V is shortened by 9 bases and J by 0 bases; bases outside the gene matches: 8. The CDR3 holds 15 amino acids from the cysteine to the phenylalanine. Here the CDR3 DNA is all that survives: 45 bases in frame from base 1. According to the germline V gene, CDR1 reads SGHRS and CDR2 reads YFSETQ. Sequencing input: naive CD4+ T cells from PBMCs. Sample cell subset or site, as interpreted from the label and publication: CD45RA+ positively selected. This receptor was identified in a man between 18 and 35 years old in good health. Some clones in this sample may be carry-over from other donors' samples. Rearrangement joined TRBV5-1 to TRBJ2-3, with TRBD2 identical over 9 junction bases. The CDR3 here reads CATGSGRLSTDTQYF. The DNA is TGCGCCACCGGAAGCGGGAGGCTTAGCACAGATACGCAGTATTTT.